What follows are 32 T cell receptor beta chains derived from one specimen sequenced in a study of shared clonotypes between healthy human individuals. Using immunoSEQ multiplex PCR, the repertoire was profiled, and TCRdb retains in-frame clones only, with some absent. This table holds about 2 million clones, about 95% found once. CD45RO-negative, CCR7-positively selected cells formed the naive CD8 fraction, excluding terminally differentiated effector memory CD45RA+ cells. The sequenced sample was naive CD8+ T cells sorted from blood. The receptor source for this set is a man between 18 and 35 years old in good health.

This chain links TRBV25-1 with TRBJ1-2; D is undetermined. The length of the CDR3 is 14 residues. V lost 0 bases and J 2 bases, leaving 7 bases between the germline ends. The V gene's germline CDR1 is MGHDK and CDR2 SYGVNS. CDR3 nucleotides: TGTGCCAGCAGTGAATATGCAGAAAACTATGGCTACACCTTC. This gives the protein CASSEYAENYGYTF.

This clone is a singleton in its sample. V and J are TRBV2 and TRBJ1-1; a possible D gene is TRBD1 (5 bases). CDR3 size: 15 residues. The germline V gene encodes CDR1 SNHLY and CDR2 FYNNEI. V was trimmed by 6 bases and J by 1 base, leaving 15 bases between them. The CDR3 loop reads CASRGLGVPNTEAFF. The CDR3 DNA reads TGTGCCAGCAGGGGACTTGGGGTCCCGAACACTGAAGCTTTCTTT.

The chain employs TRBV4-1 and TRBJ2-5; D gene uncertain. Trimming took 3 bases from V and 1 from J, leaving 6 bases between them. Germline V gene sequence: CDR1 MGHRA, CDR2 YSYEKL. CDR3 size: 13 residues. CDR3 bases: TGCGCCAGCAGCCACAGACTCCAAGAGACCCAGTACTTC. It codes for CASSHRLQETQYF.

Of note for this clone: One end of the junction varies from germline; a read error may be responsible. This rearrangement joins TRBV7-2 to TRBJ2-7; D assignment may be TRBD1 or TRBD2 (5 bases each). The germline V gene encodes CDR1 SGHTA and CDR2 FQGNSA. The CDR3 runs 11 residues. The CDR3 DNA is TGTGCCAGCAGCTCCTCCCGGGACCCCCGCTTC. This sequence encodes CASSSSRDPRF. The full variable domain, rest sourced from reference TRBV7-2 and TRBJ2-7, is GAGVSQSPSNKVTEKGKDVELRCDPISGHTALYWYRQSLGQGLEFLIYFQGNSAPDKSGLPSDRFSAERTGGSVSTLTIQRTQQEDSAVYLCASSSSRDPRFGPGTRLTVT.

The chain links TRBV7-9 to TRBJ2-7, with 10 bases fitting TRBD2. The V segment lost 5 bases and the J segment 2 bases; nucleotides outside the gene matches: 6. The CDR3 is made up of 15 amino acids. Germline V CDR1 and CDR2: SEHNR, FQNEAQ (reference sequence). The CDR3 region has the DNA TGTGCCAGCAGCGGCAGCGGGAGGGCCACCTACGAGCAGTACTTC. Translating gives CASSGSGRATYEQYF.

The chain couples TRBV16 to TRBJ1-2, with D maybe TRBD1 (5 bases). Trimming stripped 1 base from V and 7 bases from J, with 16 bases between. This CDR3 has 15 residues. The germline V gene has CDR1 KGHSY and CDR2 FQNENV. This CDR3 reads CASSQLSQGKAGYTF. In nucleotides, the CDR3 is TGTGCCAGCAGCCAATTGTCGCAGGGAAAGGCTGGCTACACCTTC.

The chain recombines TRBV27 with TRBJ2-1; 11 nucleotides agree with TRBD2. The CDR3 is 16 amino acids. The J segment lost 8 bases and the V segment lost 3 bases, leaving 9 bases of the junction unmatched. The germline gives CDR1 MNHEY, CDR2 SMNVEV (reference sequence). In nucleotides, the CDR3 is TGTGCCAGCAGTTTCGTACTAGCGGGAGTTCAGGATGAGCAGTTCTTC. It translates to CASSFVLAGVQDEQFF.

As to this clone: One end of the junction does not line up with germline, which may come from a read error. The chain has TRBV4-3 and TRBJ2-1; tentative D call: TRBD2 (6 bases). The CDR3 is 16 amino acids. Germline V lookup: CDR1 LGHNA, CDR2 YSLEER. This chain's CDR3 is CTSSQDRGGTYNEQFF. CDR3 DNA sequence: TGCACCAGCAGCCAAGATAGAGGCGGGACTTACAATGAGCAGTTCTTC.

In its sample, this clone was seen once. In DNA form, the CDR3 reads TGTGCCAGCCTCGACCGACACCTTAACTATGGCTACACCTTC. It translates to CASLDRHLNYGYTF. The genes are TRBV19 and TRBJ1-2; D is ambiguous. CDR1 is LNHDA and CDR2 is SQIVND in the germline V gene (reference sequence). This CDR3 has 14 residues. Trimming removed 9 bases at V and 1 base at J, with 15 bases between.

The V call is TRBV14, the J call TRBJ2-5; TRBD1 matches at 8 bases. The CDR3 has 13 residues. Per the germline V gene, CDR1 is SGHDN and CDR2 is FVKESK. V lost 7 bases, J lost 7 bases, and 8 bases stayed unmatched. The CDR3 region is CASKDRARGTQYF. CDR3 sequence (DNA): TGTGCCAGCAAGGACAGGGCGCGGGGGACCCAGTACTTC.

The rearrangement joins TRBV6-5 to TRBJ1-1, with 7 positions matching TRBD1. The V segment lost 4 bases and the J segment 5 bases; nucleotides outside the gene matches: 4. The germline gives CDR1 MNHEY, CDR2 SVGAGI. The CDR3 covers 13 residues. CDR3 bases: TGTGCCAGCAGTTGGGACAGCAGAACTGAAGCTTTCTTT. This codes for CASSWDSRTEAFF.

The chain couples TRBV7-2 to TRBJ1-4; D remains ambiguous. Trimming stripped 4 bases from V and 0 bases from J, with 9 bases between. This CDR3 comprises 15 residues. Looked up from germline, CDR1 is SGHTA and CDR2 is FQGNSA. This chain's CDR3 is CASSSDGATNEKLFF. For the CDR3, the DNA is TGTGCCAGCAGCTCAGACGGTGCAACTAATGAAAAACTGTTTTTT.

The rearrangement links TRBV7-8 to TRBJ1-2; a weak D match, TRBD1 (6 bases). The CDR3 totals 18 residues. Germline CDR1 SGHVS, CDR2 FQNEAQ. Trimming shortened V by 3 bases and J by 3 bases, and 23 bases separated the two germline ends. CDR3 sequence reads: CASSLPGTPTPSDYGYTF. The CDR3 nucleotides are TGTGCCAGCAGCTTGCCCGGGACACCGACCCCAAGTGACTATGGCTACACCTTC.

V gene TRBV7-6 combines with J gene TRBJ2-7, with a possible D match to TRBD2 (5 bases). V was shortened by 1 base and J by 3 bases, with 10 bases between the two germline ends. This CDR3 comprises 14 residues. The germline CDR1 and CDR2 sequences are SGHVS and FNYEAQ. The CDR3 protein is CASSLGLEDYEQYF. CDR3 bases: TGTGCCAGCAGCTTAGGATTGGAGGACTACGAGCAGTACTTC.

The CDR3 DNA follows: TGCGCCAGCAGCTTGGGTCCAGGGGGCGTTACTGAAGCTTTCTTT. Translated, it gives CASSLGPGGVTEAFF. The genes are TRBV5-1 and TRBJ1-1, with 8 bases that match TRBD1. Germline V CDR1 and CDR2: SGHRS, YFSETQ. The CDR3 is 15 residues long. Unmatched junction bases numbered 6, after V lost 0 bases and J lost 5 bases.

This chain connects TRBV7-9 to TRBJ2-5; D unresolved. Germline V gene sequence: CDR1 SEHNR, CDR2 FQNEAQ (reference sequence). V gave up 2 bases and J gave up 3 bases, with 13 bases separating them. This CDR3 contains 15 residues. Here the CDR3 reads CASSLSPGLKETQYF. The CDR3 nucleotides read TGTGCCAGCAGCTTATCCCCCGGGCTCAAAGAGACCCAGTACTTC.

The gene calls are TRBV11-2 and TRBJ2-3; 10 nucleotides line up with TRBD2. The CDR3 has 17 amino acids. V shed 6 bases, J shed 6 bases, and the junction held 15 bases outside the gene matches. CDR1 SGHAT and CDR2 FQNNGV come from the germline V gene. The CDR3 coding sequence is TGTGCCAGCAGATTGACTCCCGGGACTAGCGATGAGGATACGCAGTATTTT. Amino acid sequence: CASRLTPGTSDEDTQYF.

The gene calls are TRBV2 and TRBJ2-5; D unclear. The length of the CDR3 is 16 residues. V was cut by 8 bases and J by 1 base, with 20 bases left in between. Germline values: CDR1 SNHLY, CDR2 FYNNEI. CDR3 DNA: TGTGCCAGCTCCACTCCGGCAGGTTTCCCCCAAGAGACCCAGTACTTC. Its protein is CASSTPAGFPQETQYF.

V usage is TRBV7-9 and J usage is TRBJ2-3, with D perhaps being TRBD1 or TRBD2 (5 bases each). CDR3 length: 17 amino acids. V dropped 6 bases and J dropped 3 bases, with 22 bases sitting between them. Germline CDR1 reads SEHNR; CDR2 reads FQNEAQ (reference sequence). This CDR3 is CASSGSFLKGPTDTQYF. In DNA form, the CDR3 reads TGTGCCAGCAGTGGGTCCTTTCTGAAGGGACCTACAGATACGCAGTATTTT.

This sequence joins TRBV7-9 and TRBJ2-1; D may correspond to TRBD1 or TRBD2 (5 bases each). CDR1 SEHNR and CDR2 FQNEAQ come from the germline V gene (reference sequence). The CDR3 totals 13 residues. V was shortened by 1 base and J by 6 bases, with 7 bases between the two germline ends. CDR3 loop: CASSLDGTNEQFF. CDR3 sequence (DNA): TGTGCCAGCAGCTTAGATGGGACCAATGAGCAGTTCTTC.

The chain combines TRBV11-2 with TRBJ2-3; 7 bases map to TRBD2. This CDR3 spans 14 amino acids. With 8 bases clipped from V and 1 base from J, the junction kept 6 bases outside the gene matches. Per germline, CDR1 SGHAT and CDR2 FQNNGV. The CDR3 here is CASGEGIRTDTQYF. In DNA form, the CDR3 reads TGTGCCAGCGGGGAGGGCATTCGCACAGATACGCAGTATTTT.

The chain links TRBV2 to TRBJ2-3; maybe TRBD2 (7 bases). The CDR3 loop spans 12 amino acids. From germline, CDR1 is SNHLY and CDR2 FYNNEI. Trimming shortened V by 8 bases and J by 6 bases, and 12 bases separated the two germline ends. CDR3 region: CASRGGGDTQYF. CDR3 DNA sequence: TGTGCCAGCCGGGGAGGGGGTGATACGCAGTATTTT.

The chain carries TRBV4-1 and TRBJ1-1; 9 bases align to TRBD1. The CDR3 totals 17 residues. V trimming: 0 bases; J trimming: 4 bases; junction bases outside the gene matches: 9. Germline V gene lookup returns CDR1 MGHRA and CDR2 YSYEKL. The CDR3 DNA reads as TGCGCCAGCAGCCAAGATGGGACAGGGTGGGGGAGCACTGAAGCTTTCTTT. It is translated as CASSQDGTGWGSTEAFF.

The gene calls are TRBV27 and TRBJ2-1; TRBD1 matches 7 bases. Germline V lookup: CDR1 MNHEY, CDR2 SMNVEV (reference sequence). CDR3 length: 15 amino acids. Germline trimming cut 2 bases from V and 11 bases from J; bases unmatched to any gene: 12. CDR3 region: CASSLGIEGAPQQFF. CDR3 in DNA: TGTGCCAGCAGTTTAGGAATTGAGGGGGCTCCTCAGCAGTTCTTC.

There are a few counts of this clone. The gene calls are TRBV19 and TRBJ2-7; TRBD1 aligns across 7 bases. Trimming took 5 bases from V and 0 from J; bases not matched to a gene: 4. The CDR3 sequence is 14 residues long. The germline CDR1 and CDR2 sequences are LNHDA and SQIVND (reference sequence). The CDR3 DNA reads TGTGCCAGTAGTCCCCGGGACAGCTCCTACGAGCAGTACTTC. Translation gives CASSPRDSSYEQYF.

This clone was seen only once. The rearrangement uses TRBV30 and TRBJ1-1; a weak D match, TRBD1 (5 bases). The CDR3 spans 12 residues. Looked up from germline, CDR1 is GTSNPN and CDR2 is SVGIG (reference sequence). V lost 5 bases, J lost 5 bases, and 12 bases lay in between. The CDR3 region is CAWGGVGTEAFF. The CDR3 region has the DNA TGTGCCTGGGGAGGGGTAGGGACTGAAGCTTTCTTT.

V usage is TRBV7-8 and J usage is TRBJ2-2; TRBD2 aligns across 12 bases. CDR1 SGHVS and CDR2 FQNEAQ come from the germline V gene. This CDR3 is built from 16 residues. Trimming cost V 5 bases and J 6 bases; bases outside gene matches: 7. The CDR3 DNA is TGTGCCAGCAGCCCCCGACTAGCGGGAGTTGCCGGGGAGCTGTTTTTT. This sequence encodes CASSPRLAGVAGELFF.

The chain joins TRBV11-2 to TRBJ1-6; D is perhaps TRBD1 (5 bases). Trimming shortened V by 3 bases and J by 8 bases, and 11 bases separated the two germline ends. CDR1 is SGHAT, CDR2 FQNNGV, per germline. This CDR3 is 14 amino acids long. CDR3 region: CASSFYRMDSPLHF. DNA for the CDR3: TGTGCCAGCAGCTTTTACAGGATGGATTCACCCCTCCACTTT.

This sequence joins TRBV7-9 and TRBJ2-5; D remains unclear. V lost 5 bases and J lost 5, with 15 bases in between. The CDR3 spans 14 residues. Germline V gene lookup returns CDR1 SEHNR and CDR2 FQNEAQ (reference sequence). CDR3 in DNA: TGTGCCAGCAGCGTAGTTAGGTGGATGGAGACCCAGTACTTC. It is translated as CASSVVRWMETQYF.

The chain uses TRBV7-9 and TRBJ2-7, with 7 bases matching TRBD1. The CDR3 extends over 13 amino acids. V trimming: 3 bases; J trimming: 4 bases; junction bases outside the gene matches: 3. Germline V gene sequence: CDR1 SEHNR, CDR2 FQNEAQ (reference sequence). The CDR3 is CASSFDRDYEQYF. The DNA of the CDR3 is TGTGCCAGCAGCTTCGACAGGGATTACGAGCAGTACTTC. The variable domain in full, with the rest retrieved from reference TRBV7-9 and TRBJ2-7, is DTGVSQNPRHKITKRGQNVTFRCDPISEHNRLYWYRQTLGQGPEFLTYFQNEAQLEKSRLLSDRFSAERPKGSFSTLEIQRTEQGDSAMYLCASSFDRDYEQYFGPGTRLTVT.

A remark on this clone: Other nucleotide sequences from this sample produce the same CDR3. J is TRBJ2-2 and V is TRBV6-5; D is undetermined. This CDR3 spans 14 amino acids. V shed 8 bases and J shed 3 bases, with 13 bases lying between them. Germline lookup yields CDR1 MNHEY and CDR2 SVGAGI. This CDR3 reads CASSYGGYTGELFF. The CDR3 region has the DNA TGTGCCAGCTCATATGGCGGCTACACCGGGGAGCTGTTTTTT.

This clone was detected only once. The chain carries TRBV4-3 and TRBJ2-1, with D possibly matching TRBD1 (6 bases). V was shortened by 0 bases and J by 7 bases, with 13 bases between the two germline ends. The CDR3 runs 15 residues. Germline V lookup: CDR1 LGHNA, CDR2 YSLEER. The CDR3 loop reads CASSQDQGIWNEQFF. The CDR3 DNA is TGCGCCAGCAGCCAAGATCAGGGGATTTGGAATGAGCAGTTCTTC.